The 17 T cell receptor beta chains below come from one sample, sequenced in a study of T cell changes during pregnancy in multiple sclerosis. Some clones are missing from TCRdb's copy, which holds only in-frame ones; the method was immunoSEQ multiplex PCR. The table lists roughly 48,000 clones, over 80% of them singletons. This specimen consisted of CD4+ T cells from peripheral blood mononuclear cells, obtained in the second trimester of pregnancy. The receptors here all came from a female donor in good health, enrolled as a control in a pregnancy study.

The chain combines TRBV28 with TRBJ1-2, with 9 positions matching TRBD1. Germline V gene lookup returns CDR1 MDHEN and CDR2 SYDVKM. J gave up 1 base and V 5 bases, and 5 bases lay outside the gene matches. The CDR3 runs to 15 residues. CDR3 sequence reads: CASSLGGQGNYGYTF. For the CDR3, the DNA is TGTGCCAGCAGTCTAGGGGGACAGGGTAACTATGGCTACACCTTC.

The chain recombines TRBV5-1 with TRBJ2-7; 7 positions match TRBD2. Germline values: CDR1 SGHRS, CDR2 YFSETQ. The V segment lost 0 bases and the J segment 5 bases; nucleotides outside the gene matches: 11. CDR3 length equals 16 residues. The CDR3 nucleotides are TGCGCCAGCAGCTTGGCCATAGGTGGGAGGGTCGACGAGCAGTACTTC. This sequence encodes CASSLAIGGRVDEQYF.

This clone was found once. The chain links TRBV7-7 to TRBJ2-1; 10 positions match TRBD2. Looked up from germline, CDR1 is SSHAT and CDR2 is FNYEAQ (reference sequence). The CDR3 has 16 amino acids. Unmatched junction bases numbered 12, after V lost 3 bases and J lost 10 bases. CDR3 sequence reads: CASSLVEPSGGAEQFF. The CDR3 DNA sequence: TGTGCCAGCAGCTTGGTTGAGCCTAGCGGGGGAGCAGAGCAGTTCTTC.

The CDR3 spells CASSGGFRAEETQYF. The CDR3 DNA is TGTGCCAGCAGTGGAGGGTTCCGAGCGGAAGAGACCCAGTACTTC. The rearrangement uses TRBV2 and TRBJ2-5, with a possible D match to TRBD2 (5 bases). Germline V gives CDR1 SNHLY, CDR2 FYNNEI. This CDR3 spans 15 amino acids. Trimming cost V 4 bases and J 3 bases, with 15 bases left between them.

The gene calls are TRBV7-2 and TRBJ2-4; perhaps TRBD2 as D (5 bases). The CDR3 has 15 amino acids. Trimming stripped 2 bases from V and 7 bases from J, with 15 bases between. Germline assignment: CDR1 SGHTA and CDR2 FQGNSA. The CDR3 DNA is TGTGCCAGCAGCTTACTCCCGGGAATAGGGAACATTCAGTACTTC. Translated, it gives CASSLLPGIGNIQYF.

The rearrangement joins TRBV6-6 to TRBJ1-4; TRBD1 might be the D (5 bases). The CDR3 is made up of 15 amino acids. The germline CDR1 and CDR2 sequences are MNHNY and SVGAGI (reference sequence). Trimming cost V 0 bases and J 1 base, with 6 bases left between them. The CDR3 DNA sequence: TGTGCCAGCAGTTACTCCGGGGGAACTAATGAAAAACTGTTTTTT. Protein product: CASSYSGGTNEKLFF.

The CDR3 reads CASRLRTESYEQYF. CDR3 nucleotides: TGTGCCAGCAGATTAAGGACAGAGTCCTACGAGCAGTACTTC. The chain uses TRBV5-5 and TRBJ2-7; maybe TRBD1 (6 bases). The CDR3 is 14 amino acids. Trimming pared 5 bases from V and 1 base from J, leaving 13 bases between. CDR1 is SGHKS, CDR2 YYEKEE, per germline (reference sequence).

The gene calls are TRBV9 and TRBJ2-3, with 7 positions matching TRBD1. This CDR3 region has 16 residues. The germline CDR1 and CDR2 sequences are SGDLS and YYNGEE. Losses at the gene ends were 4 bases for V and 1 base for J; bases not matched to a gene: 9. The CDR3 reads CASSPRWQGGTDTQYF. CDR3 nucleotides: TGTGCCAGCAGCCCCCGTTGGCAGGGGGGCACAGATACGCAGTATTTT. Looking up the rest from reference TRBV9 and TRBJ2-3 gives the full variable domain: DSGVTQTPKHLITATGQRVTLRCSPRSGDLSVYWYQQSLDQGLQFLIQYYNGEERAKGNILERFSAQQFPDLHSELNLSSLELGDSALYFCASSPRWQGGTDTQYFGPGTRLTVL.

The CDR3 nucleotides read TGTGCCAGCAGCCCCCATTGGGGAGCGGAAGAGACCCAGTACTTC. Encoded protein: CASSPHWGAEETQYF. This chain connects TRBV7-2 to TRBJ2-5, with D possibly matching TRBD2 (5 bases). The CDR3 runs 15 residues. Germline V lookup: CDR1 SGHTA, CDR2 FQGNSA. Trimming cost V 5 bases and J 3 bases, with 16 bases left between them. Full variable domain (rest looked up from reference TRBV7-2 and TRBJ2-5): GAGVSQSPSNKVTEKGKDVELRCDPISGHTALYWYRQSLGQGLEFLIYFQGNSAPDKSGLPSDRFSAERTGGSVSTLTIQRTQQEDSAVYLCASSPHWGAEETQYFGPGTRLLVL.

The CDR3 DNA is TGTGCCAGCAGTTTTACAGGGACGGGAGGCGAGCAGTACTTC. This gives the protein CASSFTGTGGEQYF. The chain has TRBV28 and TRBJ2-7; D may be TRBD2 (7 bases). Per germline, CDR1 MDHEN and CDR2 SYDVKM. V was cut by 3 bases and J by 6 bases, with 15 bases left in between. The CDR3 totals 14 residues.

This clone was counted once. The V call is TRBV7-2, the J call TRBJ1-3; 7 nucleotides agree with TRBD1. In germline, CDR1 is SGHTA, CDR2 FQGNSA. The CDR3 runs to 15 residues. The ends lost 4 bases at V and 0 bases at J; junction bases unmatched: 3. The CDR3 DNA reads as TGTGCCAGCAGCTGGACAGGCAACTCTGGAAACACCATATATTTT. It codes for CASSWTGNSGNTIYF.

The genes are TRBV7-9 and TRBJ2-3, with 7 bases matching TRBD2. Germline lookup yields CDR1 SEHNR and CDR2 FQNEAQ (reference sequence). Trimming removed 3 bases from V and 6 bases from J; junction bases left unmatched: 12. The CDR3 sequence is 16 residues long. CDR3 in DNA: TGTGCCAGCAGCTTTACCAGCGGGATAGGGGCCGATACGCAGTATTTT. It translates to CASSFTSGIGADTQYF.

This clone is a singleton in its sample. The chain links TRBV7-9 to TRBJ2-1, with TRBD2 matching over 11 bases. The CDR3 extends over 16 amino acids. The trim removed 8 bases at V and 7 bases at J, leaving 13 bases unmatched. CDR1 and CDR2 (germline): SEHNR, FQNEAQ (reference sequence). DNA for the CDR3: TGTGCCAGCCTCCACCCGACTAGCGGGGATCCTAATGAGCAGTTCTTC. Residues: CASLHPTSGDPNEQFF.

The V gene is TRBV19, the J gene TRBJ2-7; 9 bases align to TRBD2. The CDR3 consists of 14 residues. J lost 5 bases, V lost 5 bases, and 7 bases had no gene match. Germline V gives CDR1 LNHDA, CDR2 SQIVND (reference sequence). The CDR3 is CASSWAGGPHEQYF. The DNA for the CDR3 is TGTGCCAGTAGTTGGGCGGGAGGGCCGCACGAGCAGTACTTC.

Here the CDR3 DNA reads TGTGCCAGCAGGTCCACCGGGACAGGATATGGAAACACCATATATTTT. Residues: CASRSTGTGYGNTIYF. The chain couples TRBV7-9 to TRBJ1-3, with 8 bases lining up with TRBD1. The germline CDR1 and CDR2 sequences are SEHNR and FQNEAQ (reference sequence). CDR3 size: 16 residues. V gave up 6 bases and J gave up 3 bases; unmatched junction bases: 10.

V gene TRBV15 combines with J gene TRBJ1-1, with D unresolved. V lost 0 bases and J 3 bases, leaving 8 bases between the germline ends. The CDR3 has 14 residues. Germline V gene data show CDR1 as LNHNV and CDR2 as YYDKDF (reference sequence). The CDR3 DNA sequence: TGTGCCACCAGCAGAGATTTCGGGGACACTGAAGCTTTCTTT. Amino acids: CATSRDFGDTEAFF.

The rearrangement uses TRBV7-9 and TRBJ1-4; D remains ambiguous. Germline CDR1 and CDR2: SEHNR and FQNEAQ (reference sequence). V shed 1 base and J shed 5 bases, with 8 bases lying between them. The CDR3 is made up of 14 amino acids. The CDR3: CASSLVPGNEKLFF. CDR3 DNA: TGTGCCAGCAGCTTAGTCCCAGGCAATGAAAAACTGTTTTTT.